Presented here are 10 T cell receptor beta chains from one specimen sequenced in a study of human T cells and chemical hapten exposure. In TCRdb, the RACE reads were re-called with MiXCR into one record per CDR3 protein. The sample consists of over 70,000 distinct CDR3 sequences, approximately 10% of them appearing once. As for time point: patch test 3, about 24 weeks after DPC sensitization. Described treatment: therapeutic diphenylcyclopropenone sensitization with weekly scalp DPC. Sequences were derived from whole blood, sampled in connection with sensitization to the hapten diphenylcyclopropenone (DPC). The origin of the receptors is a woman younger than 45 with alopecia areata. Some clones in this sample may be carry-over from other donors' samples.

At least ten counts were recorded for this clonotype. This chain joins TRBV28 and TRBJ2-1; D is perhaps TRBD2 (5 bases). Between the trimmed V and J ends, which lost 5 bases and 0 bases, there was a span of 11 bases. Germline-derived CDR1 and CDR2 are MDHEN and SYDVKM. The CDR3 sequence is 15 residues long. The CDR3 region has the DNA TGTGCCAGCAGTCCGGACTTGAGCTCCTACAATGAGCAGTTCTTC. Translated: CASSPDLSSYNEQFF.

This clonotype was counted only a few times. The chain has TRBV13 and TRBJ2-2; D possibly corresponds to TRBD1 (6 bases). The CDR3 loop spans 13 amino acids. The V end was cut by 5 bases, the J end by 8 bases, with 12 bases between. Germline-derived CDR1 and CDR2 are PRHDT and FYEKMQ (reference sequence). Here the CDR3 DNA reads TGTGCCAGCAGCCGGACAGCCGGAGGGGAGCTGTTTTTT. Translation gives CASSRTAGGELFF.

This clonotype occurred many times. V and J are TRBV20-1 and TRBJ1-1; no clear D. The CDR3 totals 13 residues. From germline, CDR1 is DFQATT and CDR2 SNEGSKA (reference sequence). With 0 bases removed from V and 2 bases from J, the gap between germline ends came to 7 bases. The chain's CDR3 is CSARDHENTEAFF. Written as DNA, the CDR3 is TGCAGTGCTAGAGATCACGAAAACACTGAAGCTTTCTTT.

The chain is built from TRBV4-1 and TRBJ2-1; 12 bases agree with TRBD2. V was pared by 4 bases and J by 8 bases, with 6 bases of the junction left unmatched. CDR1 is MGHRA and CDR2 is YSYEKL in the germline V gene. This CDR3 has 15 residues. The CDR3 is CASSLLAGGRDEQFF. The CDR3 DNA follows: TGCGCCAGCAGCCTGCTAGCGGGGGGGAGAGATGAGCAGTTCTTC.

The sample holds a few counts of this clonotype. J is TRBJ2-3 and V is TRBV5-1; D might be TRBD2 (6 bases). Germline loops: CDR1 SGHRS, CDR2 YFSETQ. V lost 0 bases and J lost 0, with 8 bases in between. This CDR3 contains 15 residues. This CDR3 is CASSLGEASTDTQYF. CDR3 nucleotides: TGCGCCAGCAGCTTGGGGGAGGCTAGCACAGATACGCAGTATTTT.

The chain is built from TRBV12-3 or TRBV12-4 and TRBJ1-6, with D maybe TRBD1 (6 bases). V dropped 6 bases and J dropped 2 bases, with 14 bases sitting between them. The CDR3 has 16 residues. The CDR3, as DNA: TGTGCCAGCAGAAGCAGGGGATTCCCCTATAATTCACCCCTCCACTTT. Translation: CASRSRGFPYNSPLHF.

The chain couples TRBV27 to TRBJ2-2, with D perhaps being TRBD1 or TRBD2 (6 bases each). Germline CDR1 and CDR2: MNHEY and SMNVEV (reference sequence). The CDR3 runs 15 residues. Trimming removed 10 bases from V and 7 bases from J, with 22 bases in between. In DNA, the CDR3 is TGTGCCACCTCGGGCGGGGCAGGGGTGATCGGGGAGCTGTTTTTT. It codes for CATSGGAGVIGELFF.

This clonotype was detected many times. The chain is built from TRBV4-2 and TRBJ1-5; 7 nucleotides line up with TRBD1. CDR1 and CDR2 (germline): LGHNA, YNFKEQ. With V trimmed by 0 bases and J by 7 bases, 6 bases remained unmatched. The CDR3 is 15 residues long. Here the CDR3 reads CASSQETGRQQPQHF. The CDR3 DNA is TGTGCCAGCAGCCAAGAGACAGGGCGTCAACAGCCCCAGCATTTT.

At least ten counts were recorded for this clonotype. The V call is TRBV6-6, the J call TRBJ2-3; D gene ambiguous. V lost 0 bases and J lost 6, with 7 bases in between. The CDR3 extends over 13 amino acids. CDR1 is MNHNY, CDR2 SVGAGI, per germline (reference sequence). The CDR3 protein is CASSYSYRDTQYF. CDR3 nucleotide sequence: TGTGCCAGCAGTTACTCTTATCGGGATACGCAGTATTTT.

This rearrangement joins TRBV5-1 to TRBJ1-3; no clear D gene. This CDR3 comprises 12 residues. CDR1 is SGHRS and CDR2 is YFSETQ in the germline V gene. V lost 4 bases and J 8 bases, leaving 10 bases between the germline ends. The CDR3 coding sequence is TGCGCCAGCAGCCTGAGCGGGGACACCATATATTTT. It codes for CASSLSGDTIYF.